The 25 T cell receptor beta chains reported below all come from one sample, sequenced in a study of T cells in Graves' hyperthyroidism and ophthalmopathy. What was amplified from RNA transcripts were TCR beta CDR3 regions. HTBI primers drove first-round RT-PCR of the TCR CDR3. Using its own MiXCR run on the multiplex PCR reads, TCRdb lists one record per CDR3 protein. The sample carries about 52,000 distinct CDR3 sequences, roughly 50% recorded once. Sequencing input: blood. These receptor sequences come from a woman in her fifties or sixties with Graves' ophthalmopathy.

With respect to this clonotype: This CDR3 is missing its conserved last phenylalanine or tryptophan, likely due to a read error. This sequence joins TRBV5-6 and TRBJ2-1, with D unresolved. Germline assignment: CDR1 SGHDT and CDR2 YYEEEE. There are 12 residues in the CDR3. The CDR3 is CTSEWRYNEQFC. The CDR3 DNA reads TGTACCAGCGAGTGGCGGTACAATGAGCAGTTCTGC.

This clonotype was detected many times. The genes are TRBV19 and TRBJ1-2, with 7 positions matching TRBD1. Looked up from germline, CDR1 is LNHDA and CDR2 is SQIVND (reference sequence). CDR3 length: 16 residues. V shed 6 bases and J 0 bases; nucleotides not matched to a gene: 10. CDR3 sequence (DNA): TGTGCCAGTAGCGTTGTAGGACAGGTTTCTAACTATGGCTACACCTTC. This encodes CASSVVGQVSNYGYTF.

This clonotype was counted once. The chain recombines TRBV7-3 with TRBJ2-7; 10 bases align to TRBD2. J was trimmed by 9 bases and V by 0 bases; bases with no gene match: 5. The length of the CDR3 is 14 residues. CDR1 and CDR2 (germline): SGHTA, FQGTGA. CDR3 protein: CASSLTLAGEGQYF. Written as DNA, the CDR3 is TGTGCCAGCAGCTTAACTCTAGCGGGGGAAGGGCAGTACTTC. The full variable domain, with the rest looked up from reference TRBV7-3 and TRBJ2-7, is GAGVSQTPSNKVTEKGKYVELRCDPISGHTALYWYRQSLGQGPEFLIYFQGTGAADDSGLPNDRFFAVRPEGSVSTLKIQRTERGDSAVYLCASSLTLAGEGQYFGPGTRLTVT.

Ten or more counts support this clonotype. The chain links TRBV5-1 to TRBJ2-7; D is perhaps TRBD1 (8 bases). Germline lookup yields CDR1 SGHRS and CDR2 YFSETQ. Trimming removed 2 bases from V and 3 bases from J, with 27 bases in between. This CDR3 spans 19 amino acids. As DNA, the CDR3 is TGCGCCAGCAGCTTTGGACAGGGAGGGAGTGGGACGGCTTACTACGAGCAGTACTTC. Translating it yields CASSFGQGGSGTAYYEQYF. Variable domain in full (rest from reference TRBV5-1 and TRBJ2-7): KAGVTQTPRYLIKTRGQQVTLSCSPISGHRSVSWYQQTPGQGLQFLFEYFSETQRNKGNFPGRFSGRQFSNSRSEMNVSTLELGDSALYLCASSFGQGGSGTAYYEQYFGPGTRLTVT.

The gene calls are TRBV9 and TRBJ2-2, with TRBD2 identical over 7 bases. Germline loops: CDR1 SGDLS, CDR2 YYNGEE. The CDR3 contains 15 residues. V was pared by 4 bases and J by 11 bases, with 14 bases of the junction left unmatched. DNA of the CDR3: TGTGCCAGCAGCTTAGGGGCTAGCGGCTACAATGAGCTGTTTTTT. Translated, it gives CASSLGASGYNELFF.

The rearrangement links TRBV20-1 to TRBJ2-7; 12 positions agree with TRBD1. Unmatched junction bases numbered 1, after V lost 3 bases and J lost 4 bases. This CDR3 region has 13 residues. The germline V gene has CDR1 DFQATT and CDR2 SNEGSKA (reference sequence). The CDR3 loop is CSARGQGAYEQYF. The CDR3 coding sequence is TGCAGTGCTAGGGGACAGGGGGCATACGAGCAGTACTTC.

This clonotype was observed at least ten times. The V call is TRBV9, the J call TRBJ1-2; TRBD1 might be the D (6 bases). The V end lost 4 bases, the J end lost 2 bases, and 12 bases lay between the germline ends. Germline CDR1 and CDR2: SGDLS and YYNGEE. This CDR3 spans 14 amino acids. The CDR3 sequence: CASSSPTGNYGYTF. The CDR3 region has the DNA TGTGCCAGCAGCTCACCTACAGGGAACTATGGCTACACCTTC.

This clonotype occurred many times. The chain employs TRBV19 and TRBJ2-1; D is possibly TRBD2 (5 bases). Germline V gene sequence: CDR1 LNHDA, CDR2 SQIVND (reference sequence). Between the trimmed V and J ends, which lost 3 bases and 6 bases, there was a span of 9 bases. This CDR3 is built from 13 residues. DNA for the CDR3: TGTGCCAGTAGTATTGGACTGGCCAATGAGCAGTTCTTC. It is translated as CASSIGLANEQFF.

V gene TRBV6-4 combines with J gene TRBJ2-4; tentative D call: TRBD1 (5 bases). The CDR3 runs 16 residues. Per the germline V gene, CDR1 is MRHNA and CDR2 is SNTAGT. The V gene lost 5 bases and the J gene lost 4 bases, with 18 bases spanning the gap. The CDR3 reads CASSLQAAQPKNIQYF. The CDR3 DNA reads TGTGCCAGCAGTCTACAGGCCGCCCAACCGAAAAACATTCAGTACTTC.

This clonotype has only one observation. CDR3 nucleotide sequence: TGCAAAGCAAGTCCGGCGGAAGCTTTCTTT. Translating gives CKASPAEAFF. This sequence joins TRBV20-1 and TRBJ1-1; no definite D call. Germline V gene lookup returns CDR1 DFQATT and CDR2 SNEGSKA (reference sequence). This CDR3 has 10 residues.

On this clonotype itself: The junction differs from germline at one of its ends, possibly a read error. The chain is built from TRBV5-1 and TRBJ2-2; 12 nucleotides align to TRBD2. Germline V gene lookup returns CDR1 SGHRS and CDR2 YFSETQ. The length of the CDR3 is 13 residues. CDR3 amino acids: CASSETSGRGAVF. The CDR3 bases are TGCGCCAGCAGCGAGACTAGCGGGAGAGGAGCTGTTTTT.

The table lists this clonotype with many counts. The chain links TRBV7-9 to TRBJ2-7; D could derive from TRBD1 or TRBD2 (5 bases each). The CDR3 consists of 20 residues. The ends were cut back, 4 bases at V and 2 bases at J, with 30 bases in the middle. Germline V gene lookup returns CDR1 SEHNR and CDR2 FQNEAQ (reference sequence). The CDR3 DNA reads TGTGCCAGCAGCTCGCGGGCCACAGGAGGTGAATGGGGGATCGCCTACGAGCAGTACTTC. Protein: CASSSRATGGEWGIAYEQYF.

Ten or more counts support this clonotype. This chain connects TRBV5-1 to TRBJ1-2; no definite D call. The CDR3 has 16 amino acids. The V end was cut by 1 base, the J end by 0 bases, with 13 bases between. CDR1 and CDR2 (germline): SGHRS, YFSETQ. This CDR3 is CASSLLVGRANYGYTF. The CDR3 region has the DNA TGCGCCAGCAGCTTGTTGGTTGGGAGAGCTAACTATGGCTACACCTTC.

This clonotype showed up many times. The genes are TRBV19 and TRBJ2-1, with 7 bases identical to TRBD1. The CDR3 is made up of 16 amino acids. CDR1 is LNHDA and CDR2 is SQIVND in the germline V gene (reference sequence). Germline trimming cut 4 bases from V and 1 base from J; bases unmatched to any gene: 7. DNA for the CDR3: TGTGCCAGTAGTAGGGGACAGAGTCCATCCTACAATGAGCAGTTCTTC. The encoded protein is CASSRGQSPSYNEQFF.

This clonotype was seen at least ten times. The chain uses TRBV7-2 and TRBJ1-2, with D maybe TRBD1 (5 bases). This CDR3 contains 13 residues. Germline V CDR1 and CDR2: SGHTA, FQGNSA. Between the trimmed V and J ends, which lost 1 base and 4 bases, there was a span of 7 bases. CDR3 protein: CASSLGGGYGYTF. The CDR3 region has the DNA TGTGCCAGCAGCTTAGGGGGGGGCTATGGCTACACCTTC. The full variable domain, its missing parts supplied by reference TRBV7-2 and TRBJ1-2, is GAGVSQSPSNKVTEKGKDVELRCDPISGHTALYWYRQSLGQGLEFLIYFQGNSAPDKSGLPSDRFSAERTGGSVSTLTIQRTQQEDSAVYLCASSLGGGYGYTFGSGTRLTVV.

Of note for this clonotype: A read error may explain this, as a much larger clone is one base away. J is TRBJ2-7 and V is TRBV6-2 or TRBV6-3, with D possibly matching TRBD1 (5 bases). The germline V gene has CDR1 MNHEY and CDR2 SVGEGT. The CDR3 consists of 16 residues. The CDR3 loop reads CARLSRGSGFSYERYF. In DNA, the CDR3 is TGTGCCAGATTGAGTAGGGGATCCGGCTTCTCCTACGAGCGGTACTTC.

The chain employs TRBV3-1 and TRBJ2-5; D is ambiguous. The germline CDR1 and CDR2 sequences are LGHDT and YNNKEL (reference sequence). Trimming cost V 0 bases and J 5 bases, with 4 bases left between them. The CDR3 is made up of 12 amino acids. CDR3 sequence reads: CASSQDGETQYF. The CDR3 DNA follows: TGTGCCAGCAGCCAAGATGGGGAGACCCAGTACTTC.

The chain links TRBV6-6 to TRBJ2-3; 8 bases are shared with TRBD1. The germline gives CDR1 MNHNY, CDR2 SVGAGI (reference sequence). The ends lost 5 bases at V and 6 bases at J; junction bases unmatched: 13. CDR3 length equals 16 residues. CDR3 region: CASSPTLSRGHDTQYF. DNA of the CDR3: TGTGCCAGCAGTCCGACCCTATCCAGGGGGCATGATACGCAGTATTTT.

This chain connects TRBV7-6 to TRBJ2-7; TRBD2 matches 8 bases. The CDR3 is made up of 17 amino acids. CDR1 and CDR2 (germline): SGHVS, FNYEAQ. V lost 5 bases to trimming and J lost 5 bases; unmatched junction nucleotides: 17. The CDR3 nucleotides read TGTGCCAGCAGCCAAGGAGTCCCGCAGCGGGAGACGGACGAGCAGTACTTC. Translated: CASSQGVPQRETDEQYF.

This clonotype was seen repeatedly, ten times or more. The chain is built from TRBV20-1 and TRBJ2-7, with 7 bases that match TRBD2. The CDR3 has 14 amino acids. After removal of 2 bases from V and 0 bases from J, the junction contained 4 bases not matched to a gene. Germline V gene sequence: CDR1 DFQATT, CDR2 SNEGSKA (reference sequence). The CDR3 DNA is TGCAGTGCTAGACTAGCGGACCTCTCCTACGAGCAGTACTTC. It is translated as CSARLADLSYEQYF.

In this sample, this clonotype turned up many times. The chain has TRBV7-8 and TRBJ2-1, with D perhaps TRBD2 (6 bases). Per the germline V gene, CDR1 is SGHVS and CDR2 is FQNEAQ. CDR3 size: 15 residues. Trimming cost V 8 bases and J 6 bases, with 20 bases left between them. This CDR3 reads CASCETSTRSNEQFF. The CDR3 region has the DNA TGTGCCAGCTGTGAAACTAGCACCAGATCCAATGAGCAGTTCTTC.

The chain carries TRBV27 and TRBJ2-5, with D possibly being TRBD2 (6 bases). The CDR3 consists of 14 residues. Per the germline V gene, CDR1 is MNHEY and CDR2 is SMNVEV (reference sequence). Trimming left V 7 bases short and J 3 bases short, with 15 bases between. DNA of the CDR3: TGTGCCAGCAACCGAAGGTGGGAGGAAGAGACCCAGTACTTC. This encodes CASNRRWEEETQYF.

This chain connects TRBV5-1 to TRBJ1-5; a weak D match, TRBD1 (6 bases). V was shortened by 0 bases and J by 5 bases, with 15 bases between the two germline ends. Per germline, CDR1 SGHRS and CDR2 YFSETQ. The CDR3 consists of 16 residues. CDR3 protein: CASSLAEGDTDQPQHF. The CDR3 DNA follows: TGCGCCAGCAGCTTGGCAGAGGGGGACACCGATCAGCCCCAGCATTTT.

This clonotype was observed many times. The chain has TRBV12-3 or TRBV12-4 and TRBJ2-7; D gene ambiguous. This CDR3 has 11 amino acids. V lost 0 bases, J lost 6 bases, and 3 bases lay in between. The CDR3 loop is CASSLAAEQYF. Written as DNA, the CDR3 is TGTGCCAGCAGTTTAGCGGCCGAGCAGTACTTC.

This clonotype was seen just once. The V gene is TRBV3-1, the J gene TRBJ2-1; a possible D gene is TRBD2 (6 bases). Germline V CDR1 and CDR2: LGHDT, YNNKEL (reference sequence). The CDR3 is 19 residues long. V lost 4 bases, J lost 6 bases, and 28 bases lay in between. CDR3 protein: CASSPREHRGTLPRNEQFF. DNA of the CDR3: TGTGCCAGCAGCCCGCGGGAACACCGGGGGACTCTCCCGCGCAATGAGCAGTTCTTC.